The clone carrying this T cell receptor (beta chain) was recorded only once. Clones were sequenced by immunoSEQ multiplex PCR, and TCRdb holds only the in-frame ones, with some missing. The repertoire holds about 2.2 million clones, with about 94% as singletons. This entry is derived from a study of shared clonotypes between healthy human individuals. Cells designated naive CD8 were CD45RO-negative and were positively selected for CCR7, with terminally differentiated effector memory CD45RA+ cells excluded. The donors were adults (healthy and HIV-negative) with no recent acute infections or vaccinations. V lost 3 bases to trimming and J lost 7 bases, with 16 bases between them. Germline loops: CDR1 SGDLS, CDR2 YYNGEE. The CDR3 covers 14 residues.

This chain connects TRBV9 to TRBJ1-2; tentatively, D is TRBD1 (5 bases). The sample taken for sequencing was naive CD8+ T cells from PBMCs. This clonotype was sampled from a man aged 18 to 35 in good health. Some clones in this sample may be carry-over from other donors' samples. The CDR3 DNA reads TGTGCCAGCAGCGCGCGAGGGGCGCAGGGTGGCTACACCTTC. Translated: CASSARGAQGGYTF.